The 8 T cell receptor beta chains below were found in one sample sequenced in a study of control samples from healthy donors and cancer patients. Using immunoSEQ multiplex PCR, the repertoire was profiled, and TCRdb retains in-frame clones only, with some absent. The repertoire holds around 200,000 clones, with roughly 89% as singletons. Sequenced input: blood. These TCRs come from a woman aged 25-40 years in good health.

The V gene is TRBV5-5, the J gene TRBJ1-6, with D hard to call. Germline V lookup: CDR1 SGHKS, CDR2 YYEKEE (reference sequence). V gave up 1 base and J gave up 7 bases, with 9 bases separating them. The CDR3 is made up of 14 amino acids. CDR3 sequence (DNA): TGTGCCAGCAGCTTGAGGCAGGTGAATTCACCCCTCCACTTT. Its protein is CASSLRQVNSPLHF.

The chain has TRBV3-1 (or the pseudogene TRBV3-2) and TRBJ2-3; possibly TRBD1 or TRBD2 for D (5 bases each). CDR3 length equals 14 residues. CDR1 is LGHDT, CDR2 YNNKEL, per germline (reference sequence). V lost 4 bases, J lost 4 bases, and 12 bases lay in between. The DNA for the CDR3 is TGTGCCAGCAGCCCCGGGACGAGCTCAGATACGCAGTATTTT. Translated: CASSPGTSSDTQYF.

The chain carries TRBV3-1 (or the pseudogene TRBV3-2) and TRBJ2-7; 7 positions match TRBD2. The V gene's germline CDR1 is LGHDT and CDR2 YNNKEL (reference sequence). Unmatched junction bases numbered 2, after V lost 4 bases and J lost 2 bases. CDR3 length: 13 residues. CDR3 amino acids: CASSLGLAYEQYF. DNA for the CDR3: TGTGCCAGCAGCCTAGGACTAGCCTACGAGCAGTACTTC.

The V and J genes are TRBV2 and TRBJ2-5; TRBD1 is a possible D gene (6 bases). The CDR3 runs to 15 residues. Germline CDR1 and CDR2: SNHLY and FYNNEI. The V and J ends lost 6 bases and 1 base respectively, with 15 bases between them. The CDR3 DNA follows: TGTGCCAGCAGCTCCCGGGACAACTCCCAAGAGACCCAGTACTTC. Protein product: CASSSRDNSQETQYF. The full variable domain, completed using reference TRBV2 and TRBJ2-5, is EPEVTQTPSHQVTQMGQEVILRCVPISNHLYFYWYRQILGQKVEFLVSFYNNEISEKSEIFDDQFSVERPDGSNFTLKIRSTKLEDSAMYFCASSSRDNSQETQYFGPGTRLLVL.

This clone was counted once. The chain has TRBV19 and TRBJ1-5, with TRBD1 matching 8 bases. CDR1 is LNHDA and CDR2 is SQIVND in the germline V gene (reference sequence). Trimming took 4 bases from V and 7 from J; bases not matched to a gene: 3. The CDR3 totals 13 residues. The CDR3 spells CASSNRGGQPQHF. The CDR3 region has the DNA TGTGCCAGTAGTAACAGGGGGGGACAGCCCCAGCATTTT.

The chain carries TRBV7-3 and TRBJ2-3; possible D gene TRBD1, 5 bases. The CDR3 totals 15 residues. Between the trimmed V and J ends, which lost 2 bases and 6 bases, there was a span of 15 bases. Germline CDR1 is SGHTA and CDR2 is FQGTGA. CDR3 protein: CASSLVPGMGDTQYF. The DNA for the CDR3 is TGTGCCAGCAGCTTAGTTCCAGGGATGGGGGATACGCAGTATTTT.

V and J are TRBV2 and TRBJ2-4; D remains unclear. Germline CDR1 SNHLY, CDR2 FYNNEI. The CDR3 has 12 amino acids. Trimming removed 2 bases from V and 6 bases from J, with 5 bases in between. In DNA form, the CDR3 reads TGTGCCAGCAGTGAACTGGCAAACATTCAGTACTTC. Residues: CASSELANIQYF.

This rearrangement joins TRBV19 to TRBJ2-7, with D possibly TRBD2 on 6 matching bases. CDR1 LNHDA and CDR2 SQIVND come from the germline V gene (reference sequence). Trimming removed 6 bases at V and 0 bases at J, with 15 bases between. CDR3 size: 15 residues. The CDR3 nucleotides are TGTGCCAGTAGCACACGACGGGACTCCTCCTACGAGCAGTACTTC. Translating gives CASSTRRDSSYEQYF.